This T cell receptor (beta chain) was obtained from a study of neurological immune-mediated disorders. The germline CDR1 and CDR2 sequences are DFQATT and SNEGSKA (reference sequence). CDR3 length: 13 amino acids. Study observations and caveats: HTLV-1-associated myelopathy had the most TCR clonal expansion, while multiple sclerosis had the least, a level that fell below healthy controls.

By 5'RACE with 10-nucleotide random UMIs, the cDNA was made. TCRdb ran MiXCR on the 5' RACE reads and lists one entry per CDR3 protein. Among tens of thousands of distinct CDR3 sequences listed, about a tenth were seen once. Among the participants, healthy controls were blood bank volunteers in Maryland, USA. PBMCs stored at -80 C, 2 million in total, were the source of the unsorted libraries. As to this clonotype: Its antigen is undetermined. The junction departs from germline at one end; a sequencing error may be responsible.

Sequenced input: PBMCs. The chain is built from TRBV20-1 and TRBJ2-5; D not certain. The receptor was isolated from a man aged 35 to 55 in good health. In DNA form, the CDR3 reads TGCAGTGCCCCGGTGCCGAACCAAGATACCCAGTACTTC. As protein: CSAPVPNQDTQYF.